In this sample, the clone carrying this T cell receptor beta chain turned up a few times. Its antigen is currently unknown. The entry originates in a study of T cells in Graves' hyperthyroidism and ophthalmopathy. Looking at the study overall: Pretreatment peripheral blood was obtained at initial diagnosis. General observations from the study: Ophthalmopathy was distinguished from stable hyperthyroidism by 13 V-J signatures.

TCR beta CDR3 sequences were amplified from RNA transcripts. The TCR CDR3 was amplified in a first-round RT-PCR using the HTBI primer set. Each CDR3 protein is one row after TCRdb ran MiXCR on the multiplex PCR reads. Of around 800,000 distinct CDR3 sequences in the sample, about 38% were seen once. The V gene's germline CDR1 is SGHTA and CDR2 FQGNSA. Trimming removed 2 bases at V and 5 bases at J, with 7 bases between. CDR3 length: 13 residues. An absence of ophthalmopathy progression within 18 months meant stable Graves' hyperthyroidism. This rearrangement joins TRBV7-2 to TRBJ1-5, with unresolved D. Sequencing was carried out using blood. This clonotype was sampled from a young man with Graves' hyperthyroidism. The CDR3 spells CASSLLEYQPQHF. CDR3 coding DNA: TGTGCCAGCAGCTTACTCGAGTATCAGCCCCAGCATTTT.